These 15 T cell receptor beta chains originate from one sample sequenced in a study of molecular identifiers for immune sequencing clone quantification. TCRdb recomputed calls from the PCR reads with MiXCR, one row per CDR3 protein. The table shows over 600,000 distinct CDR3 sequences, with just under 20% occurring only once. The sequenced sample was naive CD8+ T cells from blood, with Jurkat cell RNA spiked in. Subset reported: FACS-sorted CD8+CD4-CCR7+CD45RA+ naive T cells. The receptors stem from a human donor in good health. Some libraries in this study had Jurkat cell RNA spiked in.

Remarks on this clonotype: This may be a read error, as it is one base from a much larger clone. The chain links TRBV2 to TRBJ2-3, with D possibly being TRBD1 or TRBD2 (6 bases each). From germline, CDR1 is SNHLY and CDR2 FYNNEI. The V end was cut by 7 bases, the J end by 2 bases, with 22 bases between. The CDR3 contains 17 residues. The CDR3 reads CASMGSGGRTLTDTQYF. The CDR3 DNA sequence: TGTGCCAGCATGGGTTCCGGGGGCCGCACTCTCACAGATACGCAGTATTTT.

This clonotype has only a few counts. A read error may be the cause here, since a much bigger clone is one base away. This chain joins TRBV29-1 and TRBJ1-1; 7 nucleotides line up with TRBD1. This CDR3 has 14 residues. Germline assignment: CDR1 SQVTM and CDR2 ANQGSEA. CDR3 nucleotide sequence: TGCAGCGTTGAGGGGACGACAGGGAACACTGTAGCTTTCTTT. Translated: CSVEGTTGNTVAFF.

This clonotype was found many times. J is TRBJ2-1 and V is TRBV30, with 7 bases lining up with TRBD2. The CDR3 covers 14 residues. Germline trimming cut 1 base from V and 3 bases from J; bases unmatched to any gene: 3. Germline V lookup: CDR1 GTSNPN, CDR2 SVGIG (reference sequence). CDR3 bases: TGTGCCTGGAGTGACAGCGGGATCTACAATGAGCAGTTCTTC. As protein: CAWSDSGIYNEQFF.

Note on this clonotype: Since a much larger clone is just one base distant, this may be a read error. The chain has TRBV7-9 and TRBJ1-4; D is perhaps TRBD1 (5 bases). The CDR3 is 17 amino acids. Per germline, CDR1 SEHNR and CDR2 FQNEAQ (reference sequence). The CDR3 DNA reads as TGTGCCGGCAGCCCGAGAGAATTTTCAGGGACGGTCGAAAAACTGTTTTTT. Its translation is CAGSPREFSGTVEKLFF.

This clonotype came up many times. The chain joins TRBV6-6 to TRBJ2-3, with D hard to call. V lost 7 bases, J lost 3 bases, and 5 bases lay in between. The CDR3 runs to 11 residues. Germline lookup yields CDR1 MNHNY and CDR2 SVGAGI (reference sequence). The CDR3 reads CASMLTDTQYF. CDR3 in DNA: TGTGCCAGCATGTTAACAGATACGCAGTATTTT.

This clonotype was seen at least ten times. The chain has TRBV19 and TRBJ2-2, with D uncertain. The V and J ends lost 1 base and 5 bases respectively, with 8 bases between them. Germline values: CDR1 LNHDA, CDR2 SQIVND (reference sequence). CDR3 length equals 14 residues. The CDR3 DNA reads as TGTGCCAGTAGTATAGTCCTAGAGACCGGGGAGCTGTTTTTT. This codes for CASSIVLETGELFF.

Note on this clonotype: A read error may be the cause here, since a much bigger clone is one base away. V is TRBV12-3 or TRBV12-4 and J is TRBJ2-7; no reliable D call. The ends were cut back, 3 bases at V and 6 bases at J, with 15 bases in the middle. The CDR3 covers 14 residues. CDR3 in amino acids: CASSLNLEVREQYF. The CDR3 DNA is TGTGCCAGCAGTTTGAATCTAGAGGTACGCGAGCAGTACTTC.

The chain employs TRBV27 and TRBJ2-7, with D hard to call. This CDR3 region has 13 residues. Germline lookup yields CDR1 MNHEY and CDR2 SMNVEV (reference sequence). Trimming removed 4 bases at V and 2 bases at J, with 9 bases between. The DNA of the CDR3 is TGTGCCAGCAGTTCTCGGGTCCCCTACGAGCAGTACTTC. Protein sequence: CASSSRVPYEQYF.

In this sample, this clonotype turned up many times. The CDR3 nucleotides are TGCGCCAGCAGCCAAGATCAGTTAGACGAAAAACTGTTTTTT. The encoded protein is CASSQDQLDEKLFF. The chain combines TRBV4-1 with TRBJ1-4; D not resolved. The V and J ends lost 0 bases and 8 bases respectively, with 10 bases between them. This CDR3 region has 14 residues. Germline V lookup: CDR1 MGHRA, CDR2 YSYEKL.

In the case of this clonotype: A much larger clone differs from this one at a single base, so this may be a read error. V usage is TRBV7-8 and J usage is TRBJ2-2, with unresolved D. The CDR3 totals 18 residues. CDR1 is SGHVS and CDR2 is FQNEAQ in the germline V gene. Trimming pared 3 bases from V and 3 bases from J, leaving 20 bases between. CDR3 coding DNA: TGTGCCAGCAGCTTTTCCGGCCAGGAATGGCTGGACACCGGGGAGCTGTTTTTT. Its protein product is CASSFSGQEWLDTGELFF.

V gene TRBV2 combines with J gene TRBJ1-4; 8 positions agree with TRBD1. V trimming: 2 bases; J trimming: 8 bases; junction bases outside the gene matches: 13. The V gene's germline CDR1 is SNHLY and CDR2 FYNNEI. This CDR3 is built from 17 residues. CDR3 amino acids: CASSETRTGRFGEKLFF. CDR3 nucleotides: TGTGCCAGCAGTGAAACAAGGACAGGGAGGTTTGGGGAAAAACTGTTTTTT.

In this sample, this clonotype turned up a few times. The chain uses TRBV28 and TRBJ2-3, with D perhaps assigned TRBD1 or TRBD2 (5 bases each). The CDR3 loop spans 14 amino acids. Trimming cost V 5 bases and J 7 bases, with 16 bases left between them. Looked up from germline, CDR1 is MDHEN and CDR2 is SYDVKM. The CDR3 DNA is TGTGCCAGCAGTCCCCCCGGGGCGATATATACGCAGTATTTT. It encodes CASSPPGAIYTQYF.

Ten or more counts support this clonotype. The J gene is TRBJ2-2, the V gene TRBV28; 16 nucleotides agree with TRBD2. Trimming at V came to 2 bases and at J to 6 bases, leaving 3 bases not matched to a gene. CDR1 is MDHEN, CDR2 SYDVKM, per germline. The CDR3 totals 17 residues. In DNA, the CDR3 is TGTGCCAGCAGTTTAGGGACTAGCGGGAGGGCCGCCGGGGAGCTGTTTTTT. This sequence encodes CASSLGTSGRAAGELFF.

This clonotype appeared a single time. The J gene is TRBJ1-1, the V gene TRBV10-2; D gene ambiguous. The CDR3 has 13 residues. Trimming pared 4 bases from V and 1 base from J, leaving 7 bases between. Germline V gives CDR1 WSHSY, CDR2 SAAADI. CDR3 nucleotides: TGCGCCAGCAGTGGCGAGGGGAACACTGAAGCTTTCTTT. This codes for CASSGEGNTEAFF.

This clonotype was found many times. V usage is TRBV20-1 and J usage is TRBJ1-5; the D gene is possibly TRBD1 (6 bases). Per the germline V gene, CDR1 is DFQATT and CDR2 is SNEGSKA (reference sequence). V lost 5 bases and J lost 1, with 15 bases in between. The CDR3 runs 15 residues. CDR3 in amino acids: CSAGGGILSNQPQHF. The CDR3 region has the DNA TGCAGTGCTGGGGGGGGCATACTCAGCAATCAGCCCCAGCATTTT.